What follows are 23 T cell receptor beta chains derived from one specimen sequenced in a study of T cell responses to AZD1222 COVID-19 vaccine (dated by TCRdb to the early 2020s). Receptor libraries were prepared by the immunoSEQ multiplex PCR assay. TCRdb took this table from immuneACCESS and kept in-frame rearrangements with V and J called. Such tables lack part of the clones; where checked against another copy, unresolved V genes explain under half of the gap, and the rest is unexplained. Here the sample has roughly 180,000 clones; more than 85% occur a single time. Approximately 1.7% of the sample rests with the top ten. The sample's time point label is to be understood as: about 28 days (+/-7) after the second vaccine dose. Sequencing used peripheral blood, obtained 28 days after the second AZD1222 dose. All receptors derive from an adult who received the AZD1222 COVID-19 vaccine.

This rearrangement joins TRBV7-9 to TRBJ2-1; D perhaps matches TRBD1 (5 bases). This CDR3 has 12 residues. The germline gives CDR1 SEHNR, CDR2 FQNEAQ (reference sequence). Trimming took 1 base from V and 12 from J, leaving 10 bases between them. The chain's CDR3 is CASSLVGVGQFF. CDR3 nucleotide sequence: TGTGCCAGCAGCTTAGTAGGGGTCGGGCAGTTCTTC.

This CDR3 reads CAISADRFGYTF. CDR3 nucleotides: TGTGCCATCAGTGCCGACAGGTTTGGCTACACCTTC. The chain combines TRBV10-3 with TRBJ1-2, with D tentatively TRBD1 (6 bases). Germline values: CDR1 ENHRY, CDR2 SYGVKD. V shed 4 bases and J shed 7 bases, with 10 bases lying between them. This CDR3 is 12 amino acids long.

The chain has TRBV3-1 (or the pseudogene TRBV3-2) and TRBJ2-3; TRBD2 matches at 8 bases. The V and J ends lost 2 bases and 4 bases, in that order; junction bases with no gene match: 5. The CDR3 runs to 15 residues. The germline CDR1 and CDR2 sequences are LGHDT and YNNKEL (reference sequence). The CDR3 bases are TGTGCCAGCAGCCAACGGGGGGGGCCAGCAGATACGCAGTATTTT. Protein: CASSQRGGPADTQYF.

The V call is TRBV7-2, the J call TRBJ2-2, with a possible D match to TRBD1 (5 bases). This CDR3 comprises 14 residues. Trimming took off 7 bases at V and 1 base at J, with 10 bases between the two ends. Germline CDR1 is SGHTA and CDR2 is FQGNSA. This CDR3 reads CASILDRNTGELFF. The DNA of the CDR3 is TGTGCCAGCATCCTAGACAGGAACACCGGGGAGCTGTTTTTT. Full variable domain (outside the CDR3, taken from reference TRBV7-2 and TRBJ2-2): GAGVSQSPSNKVTEKGKDVELRCDPISGHTALYWYRQSLGQGLEFLIYFQGNSAPDKSGLPSDRFSAERTGGSVSTLTIQRTQQEDSAVYLCASILDRNTGELFFGEGSRLTVL.

The chain uses TRBV5-4 and TRBJ2-7; 8 bases are shared with TRBD1. Per germline, CDR1 SGHNT and CDR2 YYREEE (reference sequence). V shed 3 bases, J shed 3 bases, and the junction held 5 bases outside the gene matches. This CDR3 has 14 amino acids. The CDR3 protein is CASSSKTGDYEQYF. Written as DNA, the CDR3 is TGTGCCAGCAGCTCCAAGACAGGGGACTACGAGCAGTACTTC.

The chain links TRBV6-1 to TRBJ2-7; tentatively, D is TRBD2 (6 bases). CDR1 is MNHNS and CDR2 is SASEGT in the germline V gene. The CDR3 totals 15 residues. V was trimmed by 2 bases and J by 0 bases, leaving 11 bases between them. CDR3 DNA: TGTGCCAGCAGTGAAAGGGGACTCCCCTCCTACGAGCAGTACTTC. This encodes CASSERGLPSYEQYF.

V gene TRBV11-2 combines with J gene TRBJ2-7, with 12 bases aligning to TRBD2. V was pared by 7 bases and J by 3 bases, with 7 bases of the junction left unmatched. The V gene's germline CDR1 is SGHAT and CDR2 FQNNGV. The CDR3 has 15 residues. CDR3 nucleotide sequence: TGTGCCAGCATCCCGACTAGCGGGGGTTTCTACGAGCAGTACTTC. It codes for CASIPTSGGFYEQYF. The complete variable domain, with remaining parts taken from reference TRBV11-2 and TRBJ2-7, reads EAGVAQSPRYKIIEKRQSVAFWCNPISGHATLYWYQQILGQGPKLLIQFQNNGVVDDSQLPKDRFSAERLKGVDSTLKIQPAKLEDSAVYLCASIPTSGGFYEQYFGPGTRLTVT.

The rearrangement joins TRBV27 to TRBJ2-3, with D possibly being TRBD2 (7 bases). The V gene lost 2 bases and the J gene lost 1 base, with 10 bases spanning the gap. The CDR3 extends over 15 amino acids. Per germline, CDR1 MNHEY and CDR2 SMNVEV (reference sequence). The CDR3 sequence: CASSLAGAGTDTQYF. In DNA form, the CDR3 reads TGTGCCAGCAGTTTAGCGGGGGCCGGCACAGATACGCAGTATTTT.

V and J are TRBV6-2 or TRBV6-3 and TRBJ2-4, with TRBD1 matching over 10 bases. There are 16 residues in the CDR3. Trimming removed 3 bases from V and 1 base from J; junction bases left unmatched: 3. Germline values: CDR1 MNHEY, CDR2 SVGEGT. The CDR3 DNA reads TGTGCCAGCAGTTATGGGGACAGGGGCGCCAAAAACATTCAGTACTTC. This codes for CASSYGDRGAKNIQYF.

CDR3 nucleotides: TGTGCCAGTAGTACATGGGACGGCTACACCTTC. Translation: CASSTWDGYTF. The V gene is TRBV19, the J gene TRBJ1-2; weak D call: TRBD1 (5 bases). This CDR3 contains 11 residues. Looked up from germline, CDR1 is LNHDA and CDR2 is SQIVND (reference sequence). Trimming pared 4 bases from V and 8 bases from J, leaving 8 bases between. Filled out from reference TRBV19 and TRBJ1-2, the complete variable domain reads DGGITQSPKYLFRKEGQNVTLSCEQNLNHDAMYWYRQDPGQGLRLIYYSQIVNDFQKGDIAEGYSVSREKKESFPLTVTSAQKNPTAFYLCASSTWDGYTFGSGTRLTVV.

The chain recombines TRBV5-1 with TRBJ2-3; no reliable D call. The CDR3 contains 16 residues. Trimming pared 4 bases from V and 2 bases from J, leaving 17 bases between. From germline, CDR1 is SGHRS and CDR2 YFSETQ. CDR3: CASSPGWRAPTDTQYF. The CDR3 bases are TGCGCCAGCAGCCCCGGGTGGAGAGCCCCCACAGATACGCAGTATTTT.

The V call is TRBV25-1, the J call TRBJ2-2, with D unresolved. The V end was cut by 2 bases, the J end by 0 bases, with 10 bases between. Germline V gene sequence: CDR1 MGHDK, CDR2 SYGVNS. The CDR3 contains 16 residues. For the CDR3, the DNA is TGTGCCAGCAGTGAACGTGGAGCGTCGAACACCGGGGAGCTGTTTTTT. The encoded protein is CASSERGASNTGELFF.

The rearrangement links TRBV7-3 to TRBJ1-1; D gene ambiguous. CDR1 is SGHTA and CDR2 is FQGTGA in the germline V gene. Trimming left V 6 bases short and J 4 bases short, with 15 bases between. This CDR3 contains 14 residues. CDR3 in DNA: TGTGCCAGCAGGGTAAGTCCCGGTGGCACTGAAGCTTTCTTT. Translating it yields CASRVSPGGTEAFF.

The CDR3: CASSWGTGAYTEAFF. The CDR3 DNA sequence: TGTGCCAGTAGTTGGGGGACAGGGGCTTACACTGAAGCTTTCTTT. This sequence joins TRBV19 and TRBJ1-1, with TRBD1 identical over 10 bases. Germline CDR1 LNHDA, CDR2 SQIVND (reference sequence). V dropped 5 bases and J dropped 3; count of bases not matched to a gene: 6. The CDR3 runs 15 residues. Complete variable domain (other parts from reference TRBV19 and TRBJ1-1): DGGITQSPKYLFRKEGQNVTLSCEQNLNHDAMYWYRQDPGQGLRLIYYSQIVNDFQKGDIAEGYSVSREKKESFPLTVTSAQKNPTAFYLCASSWGTGAYTEAFFGQGTRLTVV.

V usage is TRBV5-4 and J usage is TRBJ2-3, with D possibly matching TRBD2 (5 bases). With 4 bases removed from V and 1 base from J, the gap between germline ends came to 7 bases. Germline CDR1 reads SGHNT; CDR2 reads YYREEE (reference sequence). This CDR3 contains 13 residues. The CDR3 DNA reads as TGTGCCAGCAGCCCCGGGGGCACAGATACGCAGTATTTT. Translation: CASSPGGTDTQYF.

This chain joins TRBV19 and TRBJ1-1, with D hard to call. The CDR3 covers 12 residues. Germline loops: CDR1 LNHDA, CDR2 SQIVND (reference sequence). V lost 3 bases and J 7 bases, leaving 9 bases between the germline ends. This CDR3 reads CASSMLQHEAFF. DNA for the CDR3: TGTGCCAGTAGTATGTTGCAGCATGAAGCTTTCTTT.

Here the CDR3 reads CASSLAGDSPLHF. The DNA for the CDR3 is TGCGCCAGCAGCTTGGCGGGGGATTCACCCCTCCACTTT. The V gene is TRBV5-1, the J gene TRBJ1-6, with D maybe TRBD1 (5 bases). Trimming took off 0 bases at V and 8 bases at J, with 6 bases between the two ends. The CDR3 totals 13 residues. Germline CDR1 and CDR2: SGHRS and YFSETQ.

The chain employs TRBV7-2 and TRBJ1-5; D possibly corresponds to TRBD1 (5 bases). Germline values: CDR1 SGHTA, CDR2 FQGNSA. Trimming stripped 5 bases from V and 5 bases from J, with 16 bases between. The CDR3 is 15 amino acids. CDR3: CASSPRVGPDQPQHF. The CDR3 DNA sequence: TGTGCCAGCAGCCCCCGCGTGGGGCCGGATCAGCCCCAGCATTTT.

This chain connects TRBV7-9 to TRBJ2-3, with 13 bases matching TRBD2. Losses at the gene ends were 4 bases for V and 3 bases for J; bases not matched to a gene: 4. The germline CDR1 and CDR2 sequences are SEHNR and FQNEAQ (reference sequence). This CDR3 is 16 amino acids long. Here the CDR3 reads CASSSGTSGKTDTQYF. The DNA of the CDR3 is TGTGCCAGCAGCTCCGGGACTAGCGGGAAAACAGATACGCAGTATTTT.

The V gene is TRBV5-1, the J gene TRBJ2-2; D is ambiguous. V dropped 3 bases and J dropped 6 bases, with 9 bases sitting between them. The CDR3 has 13 residues. Per germline, CDR1 SGHRS and CDR2 YFSETQ. CDR3 nucleotide sequence: TGCGCCAGCAGCTCGGGTTTGGCCGGGGAGCTGTTTTTT. As protein: CASSSGLAGELFF.

This chain joins TRBV5-4 and TRBJ2-7; D is possibly TRBD1 or TRBD2 (5 bases each). Germline CDR1 and CDR2: SGHNT and YYREEE (reference sequence). V was cut by 6 bases and J by 6 bases, with 13 bases left in between. The CDR3 covers 12 residues. Here the CDR3 reads CASTTPGTEQYF. The CDR3, as DNA: TGTGCCAGCACCACTCCCGGGACCGAGCAGTACTTC. The full variable domain, completed using reference TRBV5-4 and TRBJ2-7, is ETGVTQSPTHLIKTRGQQVTLRCSSQSGHNTVSWYQQALGQGPQFIFQYYREEENGRGNFPPRFSGLQFPNYSSELNVNALELDDSALYLCASTTPGTEQYFGPGTRLTVT.

This sequence joins TRBV7-8 and TRBJ2-1, with TRBD2 matching over 8 bases. Germline V gene sequence: CDR1 SGHVS, CDR2 FQNEAQ. CDR3 size: 17 residues. Unmatched junction bases numbered 11, after V lost 5 bases and J lost 2 bases. In DNA, the CDR3 is TGTGCCAGCAGCCCTCTGACCGGGACTAGTACCTACAATGAGCAGTTCTTC. The encoded protein is CASSPLTGTSTYNEQFF.

The CDR3 DNA is TGTGCCAGCAGACCAGACAGGGTTGAAAATTCACCCCTCCACTTT. Translating gives CASRPDRVENSPLHF. V usage is TRBV7-9 and J usage is TRBJ1-6, with 7 bases lining up with TRBD1. Germline CDR1 is SEHNR and CDR2 is FQNEAQ (reference sequence). The junction had 9 bases not matched to a gene; V was cut back by 6 bases and J by 7 bases. The CDR3 has 15 residues.